This passage covers 11 T cell receptor beta chains from one sample sequenced in a study of cytomegalovirus exposure and HLA in healthy donors. Primers: 60 Vbeta forward and 13 Jbeta reverse. Using immunoSEQ multiplex PCR, the repertoire was profiled, and TCRdb retains in-frame clones only, with some absent. The repertoire holds hundreds of thousands of clones, almost 70% seen once, with about 3% in the top ten. The sample comprised PBMCs. These receptors all stem from a man aged 40-49 years in good health and CMV-seropositive.

The chain couples TRBV5-8 to TRBJ1-5; 9 bases map to TRBD1. The CDR3 has 14 amino acids. Germline CDR1 is SGHTS and CDR2 is YDEGEE. J gave up 5 bases and V 4 bases, and 4 bases lay outside the gene matches. DNA for the CDR3: TGTGCCAGCAGCCCCGGGACAGGGTATCAGCCCCAGCATTTT. Its protein is CASSPGTGYQPQHF.

This clone was recorded once. The chain recombines TRBV19 with TRBJ1-1; a possible D gene is TRBD1 (5 bases). V lost 3 bases, J lost 0 bases, and 8 bases lay in between. The CDR3 covers 14 residues. The V gene's germline CDR1 is LNHDA and CDR2 SQIVND (reference sequence). CDR3 amino acids: CASSMGLMNTEAFF. The CDR3 region has the DNA TGTGCCAGTAGTATGGGACTCATGAACACTGAAGCTTTCTTT.

The J gene is TRBJ2-7, the V gene TRBV19, with D perhaps matching TRBD1 (5 bases). This CDR3 contains 14 residues. Germline CDR1 is LNHDA and CDR2 is SQIVND (reference sequence). V was clipped by 4 bases and J by 0 bases, with 10 bases between them. The CDR3 spells CASSKGEHSYEQYF. Written as DNA, the CDR3 is TGTGCCAGTAGTAAAGGGGAACACTCCTACGAGCAGTACTTC. Full variable domain (remainder filled in from reference TRBV19 and TRBJ2-7): DGGITQSPKYLFRKEGQNVTLSCEQNLNHDAMYWYRQDPGQGLRLIYYSQIVNDFQKGDIAEGYSVSREKKESFPLTVTSAQKNPTAFYLCASSKGEHSYEQYFGPGTRLTVT.

The genes are TRBV19 and TRBJ1-2; D is unclear. Trimming left V 3 bases short and J 6 bases short, with 8 bases between. This CDR3 contains 12 residues. Germline CDR1 and CDR2: LNHDA and SQIVND (reference sequence). The CDR3 nucleotides are TGTGCCAGTAGTATCGGAGGGCATGGCTACACCTTC. It is translated as CASSIGGHGYTF.

This clone was detected a few times. V is TRBV2 and J is TRBJ1-2, with D hard to call. V gave up 6 bases and J gave up 7 bases, with 12 bases separating them. CDR1 and CDR2 from the germline V gene are SNHLY and FYNNEI. The CDR3 has 12 amino acids. This chain's CDR3 is CASSADIRGYTF. The CDR3 coding sequence is TGTGCCAGCAGCGCAGATATACGTGGCTACACCTTC.

The table lists this clone with a few counts. The V gene is TRBV27, the J gene TRBJ2-7; no definite D call. The V gene lost 2 bases and the J gene lost 6 bases, with 8 bases spanning the gap. Per the germline V gene, CDR1 is MNHEY and CDR2 is SMNVEV (reference sequence). The CDR3 runs 12 residues. The CDR3 loop is CASSLDGREQYF. The DNA for the CDR3 is TGTGCCAGCAGTTTAGATGGGCGCGAGCAGTACTTC.

The chain employs TRBV7-2 and TRBJ1-5, with D unclear. This CDR3 has 14 residues. Trimming left V 4 bases short and J 4 bases short, with 11 bases between. CDR1 is SGHTA and CDR2 is FQGNSA in the germline V gene. The CDR3 DNA is TGTGCCAGCAGCTCCCTTATCCCGAATCAGCCCCAGCATTTT. This codes for CASSSLIPNQPQHF.

This chain uses TRBV20-1 with TRBJ2-3; 7 bases are shared with TRBD2. Germline loops: CDR1 DFQATT, CDR2 SNEGSKA (reference sequence). The CDR3 sequence is 11 residues long. The ends lost 6 bases at V and 4 bases at J; junction bases unmatched: 1. CDR3 amino acids: CSAAGADTQYF. The CDR3 DNA sequence: TGCAGTGCGGCGGGGGCAGATACGCAGTATTTT.

The chain employs TRBV12-5 and TRBJ1-4, with D tentatively TRBD1 (5 bases). V lost 2 bases to trimming and J lost 8 bases, with 12 bases between them. Germline assignment: CDR1 LGHNT and CDR2 FRNRAP. The CDR3 extends over 14 amino acids. This CDR3 reads CASGLPGYDEKLFF. The CDR3 DNA sequence: TGTGCTAGTGGTTTGCCAGGGTATGACGAAAAACTGTTTTTT.

This clone turned up a few times. V gene TRBV28 combines with J gene TRBJ2-3, with a possible D match to TRBD2 (5 bases). CDR3 size: 15 residues. Germline-derived CDR1 and CDR2 are MDHEN and SYDVKM. With 5 bases removed from V and 1 base from J, the gap between germline ends came to 13 bases. This CDR3 reads CASSLRGYGTDTQYF. CDR3 nucleotides: TGTGCCAGCAGTCTACGGGGATACGGCACAGATACGCAGTATTTT.

The chain joins TRBV6-1 to TRBJ1-2; no reliable D call. Germline CDR1 MNHNS, CDR2 SASEGT. The V gene lost 4 bases and the J gene lost 8 bases, with 17 bases spanning the gap. This CDR3 comprises 14 residues. The DNA for the CDR3 is TGTGCCAGCAGTGGAGAGGTATCAGTCTTGGGCTACACCTTC. Residues: CASSGEVSVLGYTF.